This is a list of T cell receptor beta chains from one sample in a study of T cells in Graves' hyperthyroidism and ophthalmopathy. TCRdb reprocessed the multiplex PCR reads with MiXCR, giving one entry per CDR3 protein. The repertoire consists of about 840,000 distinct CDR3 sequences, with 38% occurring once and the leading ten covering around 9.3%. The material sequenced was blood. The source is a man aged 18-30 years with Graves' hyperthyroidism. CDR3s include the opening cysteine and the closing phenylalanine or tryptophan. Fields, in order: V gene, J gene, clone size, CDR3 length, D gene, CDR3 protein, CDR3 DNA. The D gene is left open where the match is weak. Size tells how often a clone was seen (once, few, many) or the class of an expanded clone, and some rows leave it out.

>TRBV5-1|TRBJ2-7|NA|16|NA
CASSQDRRTETYEQYF
TGTGCCAGCAGCCAAGATCGGCGGACGGAAACCTACGAGCAGTACTTC
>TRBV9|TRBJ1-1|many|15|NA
CASSVEAERNTEAFF
TGTGCCAGCAGCGTAGAGGCAGAAAGGAACACTGAAGCTTTCTTT
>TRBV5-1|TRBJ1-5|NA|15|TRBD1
CASSLGQGVDQPQHF
TGCGCCAGCAGCTTGGGACAGGGGGTGGATCAGCCCCAGCATTTT
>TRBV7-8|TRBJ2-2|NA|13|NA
CAGGLQGTGELFF
TGTGCCGGCGGCCTACAAGGCACCGGGGAGCTGTTTTTT
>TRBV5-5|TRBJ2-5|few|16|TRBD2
CASSLVPAGDEETQYF
TGTGCCAGCAGCTTAGTCCCAGCGGGAGACGAAGAGACCCAGTACTTC
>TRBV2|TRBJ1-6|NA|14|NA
CASSEWQGGSPLHF
TGTGCCAGCAGTGAATGGCAGGGAGGTTCACCCCTCCACTTT
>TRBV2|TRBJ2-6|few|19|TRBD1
CASITRALGGVSGANVLTF
TGTGCCAGCATCACTCGTGCCCTAGGGGGCGTATCTGGGGCCAACGTCCTGACTTTC
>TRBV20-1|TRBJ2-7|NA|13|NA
CSLRPGPSYEQYF
TGCAGTTTACGACCGGGACCGAGTTACGAGCAGTACTTC
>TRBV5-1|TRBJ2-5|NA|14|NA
CASSLETDQETQYF
TGCGCCAGCAGCTTGGAGACAGACCAAGAGACCCAGTACTTC
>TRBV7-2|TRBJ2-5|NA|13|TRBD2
CASRIAGVETQYF
TGTGCCAGCCGAATAGCGGGAGTAGAGACCCAGTACTTC
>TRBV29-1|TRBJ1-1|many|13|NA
CSVDVTSNTEAFF
TGCAGCGTTGACGTGACAAGCAACACTGAAGCTTTCTTT
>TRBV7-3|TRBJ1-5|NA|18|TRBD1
CASSLTRTGGSRNQPQHF
TGTGCCAGCAGCTTAACTAGGACAGGGGGCTCACGCAATCAGCCCCAGCATTTT
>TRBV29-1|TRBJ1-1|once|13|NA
CSVLQGDGTEAFF
TGCAGCGTTCTACAGGGAGATGGGACTGAAGCTTTCTTT
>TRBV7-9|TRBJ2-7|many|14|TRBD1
CASSPRDRVYEQYF
TGTGCCAGCAGCCCCCGGGACAGGGTCTACGAGCAGTACTTC
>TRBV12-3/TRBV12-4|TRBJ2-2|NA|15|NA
CASSLGPSYTGELFF
TGTGCCAGCAGTTTAGGGCCTAGCTACACCGGGGAGCTGTTTTTT
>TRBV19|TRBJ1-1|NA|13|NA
CASNIMGNTEAFF
TGTGCCAGTAATATTATGGGGAACACTGAAGCTTTCTTT
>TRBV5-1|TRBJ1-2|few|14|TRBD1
CASSFGQGADGYTF
TGCGCCAGCAGCTTCGGACAGGGGGCTGATGGCTACACCTTC
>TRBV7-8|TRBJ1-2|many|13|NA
CASSLAQGNGYTF
TGTGCCAGCAGCTTAGCACAGGGTAACGGCTACACCTTC
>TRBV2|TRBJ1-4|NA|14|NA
CASSRDIANEKLFF
TGTGCCAGCAGTCGGGATATTGCTAATGAAAAACTGTTTTTT
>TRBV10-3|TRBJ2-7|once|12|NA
CAISYGAYEQYF
TGTGCCATCAGTTACGGCGCCTACGAGCAGTACTTC
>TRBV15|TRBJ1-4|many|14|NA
CATSRYRANEKLFF
TGTGCCACCAGCAGATACAGAGCTAATGAAAAACTGTTTTTT
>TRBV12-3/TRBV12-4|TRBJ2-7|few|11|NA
CASRVPSEQYF
TGTGCCAGCAGGGTCCCGAGTGAGCAGTACTTC
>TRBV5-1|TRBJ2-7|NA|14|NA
CASKPLDSVYEQYF
TGCGCCAGCAAGCCCCTGGACAGCGTCTACGAGCAGTACTTC
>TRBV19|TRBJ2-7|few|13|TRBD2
CASSYSGIAEQYF
TGTGCCAGTAGTTATAGCGGGATTGCGGAGCAGTACTTC
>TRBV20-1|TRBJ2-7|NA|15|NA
CSALGGPGEPYEQYF
TGCAGTGCCCTCGGGGGGCCAGGGGAGCCCTACGAGCAGTACTTC
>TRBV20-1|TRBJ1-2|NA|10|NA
CSALHRGYTF
TGCAGTGCCCTACACAGGGGCTACACCTTC
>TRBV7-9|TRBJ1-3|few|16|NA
CASSTPRGHSGNTIYF
TGTGCCAGCAGCACCCCGCGGGGTCACTCTGGAAACACCATATATTTT
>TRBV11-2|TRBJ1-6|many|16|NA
CASSLRRVGTNSPLHF
TGTGCCAGCAGCTTACGCAGGGTGGGCACCAATTCACCCCTCCACTTT
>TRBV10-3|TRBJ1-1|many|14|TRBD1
CAISDGTDNTEAFF
TGTGCCATCAGTGACGGGACAGACAACACTGAAGCTTTCTTT
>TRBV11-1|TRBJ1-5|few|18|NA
CASSQDDGRGGHNQPQHF
TGCGCCAGCAGCCAAGACGATGGAAGGGGAGGTCACAATCAGCCCCAGCATTTT
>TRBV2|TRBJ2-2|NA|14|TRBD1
CASRPGQGFGELFF
TGTGCCAGCCGACCGGGACAGGGGTTCGGGGAGCTGTTTTTT
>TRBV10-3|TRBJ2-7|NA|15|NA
CASSYSQISSYEQYF
TGTGCCAGCAGTTACTCACAGATTTCCAGCTACGAGCAGTACTTC
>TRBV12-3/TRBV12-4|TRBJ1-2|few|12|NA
CASSGQNYGYTF
TGTGCCAGCAGTGGACAGAACTATGGCTACACCTTC
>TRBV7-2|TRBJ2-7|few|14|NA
CASSLELAVDEQYF
TGTGCCAGCAGCTTAGAGTTAGCTGTAGACGAGCAGTACTTC
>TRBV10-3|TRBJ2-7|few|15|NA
CASSDLGGANYEQYF
TGTGCCAGCAGTGACTTGGGGGGCGCGAACTACGAGCAGTACTTC
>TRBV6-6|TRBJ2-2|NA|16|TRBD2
CASSLLLAGVTGELFF
TGTGCCAGCAGCCTATTGCTAGCGGGAGTGACCGGGGAGCTGTTTTTT
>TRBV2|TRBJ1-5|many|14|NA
CASRIGRTNQPQHF
TGTGCCAGCAGGATCGGCAGGACCAATCAGCCCCAGCATTTT
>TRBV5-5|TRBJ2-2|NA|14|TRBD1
CASSRQGASGELFF
TGTGCCAGCAGCCGACAGGGGGCTAGCGGGGAGCTGTTTTTT
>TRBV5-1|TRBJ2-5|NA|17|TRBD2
CASSLGRTSGLGETQYF
TGCGCCAGCAGCTTGGGGCGGACTAGCGGGCTTGGAGAGACCCAGTACTTC
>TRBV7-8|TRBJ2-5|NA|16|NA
CASSQVGGYNQETQYF
TGTGCCAGCAGCCAAGTCGGGGGCTACAACCAAGAGACCCAGTACTTC